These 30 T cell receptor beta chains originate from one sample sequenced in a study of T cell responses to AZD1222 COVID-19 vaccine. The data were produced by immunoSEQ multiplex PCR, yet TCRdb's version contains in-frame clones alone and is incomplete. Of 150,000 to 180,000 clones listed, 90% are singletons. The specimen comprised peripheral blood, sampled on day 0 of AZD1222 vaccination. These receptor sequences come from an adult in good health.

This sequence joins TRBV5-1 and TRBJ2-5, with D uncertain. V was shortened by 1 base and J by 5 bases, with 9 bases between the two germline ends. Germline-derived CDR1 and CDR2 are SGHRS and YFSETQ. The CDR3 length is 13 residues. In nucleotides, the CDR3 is TGCGCCAGCAGCTTGCGGTCGTACGAGACCCAGTACTTC. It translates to CASSLRSYETQYF.

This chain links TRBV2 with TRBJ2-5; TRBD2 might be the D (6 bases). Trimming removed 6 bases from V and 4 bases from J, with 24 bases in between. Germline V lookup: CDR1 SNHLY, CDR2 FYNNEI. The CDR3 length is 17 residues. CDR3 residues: CASRQALSGRVLETQYF. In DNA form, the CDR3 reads TGTGCCAGCAGGCAGGCCTTAAGCGGGCGGGTCTTAGAGACCCAGTACTTC.

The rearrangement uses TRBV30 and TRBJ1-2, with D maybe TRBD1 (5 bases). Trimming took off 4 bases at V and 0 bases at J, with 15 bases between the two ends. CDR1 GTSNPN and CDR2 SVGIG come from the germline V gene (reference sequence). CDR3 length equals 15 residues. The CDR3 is CAWTGWGGANYGYTF. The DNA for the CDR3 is TGTGCCTGGACGGGATGGGGGGGTGCTAACTATGGCTACACCTTC.

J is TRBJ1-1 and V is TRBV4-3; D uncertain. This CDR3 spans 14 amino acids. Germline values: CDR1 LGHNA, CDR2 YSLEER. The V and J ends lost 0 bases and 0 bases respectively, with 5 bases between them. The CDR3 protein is CASSQDPMNTEAFF. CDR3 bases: TGCGCCAGCAGCCAAGACCCCATGAACACTGAAGCTTTCTTT.

CDR3 sequence reads: CATGEGDTEAFF. DNA of the CDR3: TGTGCCACAGGAGAGGGGGACACTGAAGCTTTCTTT. The chain couples TRBV6-6 to TRBJ1-1; D is perhaps TRBD1 (6 bases). The V end was cut by 10 bases, the J end by 3 bases, with 12 bases between. Germline CDR1 MNHNY, CDR2 SVGAGI (reference sequence). This CDR3 is 12 amino acids long.

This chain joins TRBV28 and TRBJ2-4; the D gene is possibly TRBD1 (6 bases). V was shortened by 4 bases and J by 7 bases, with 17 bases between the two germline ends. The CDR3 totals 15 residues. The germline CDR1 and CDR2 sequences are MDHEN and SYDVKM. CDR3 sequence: CASSSNGQSVNIQYF. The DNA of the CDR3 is TGTGCCAGCAGTTCCAACGGACAGTCAGTTAACATTCAGTACTTC.

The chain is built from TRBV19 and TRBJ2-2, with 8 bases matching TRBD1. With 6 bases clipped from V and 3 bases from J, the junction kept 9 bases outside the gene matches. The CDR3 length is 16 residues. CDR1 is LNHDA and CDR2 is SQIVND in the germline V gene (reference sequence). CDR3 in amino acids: CASSTADRAYTGELFF. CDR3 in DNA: TGTGCCAGTAGCACTGCGGACAGGGCCTACACCGGGGAGCTGTTTTTT.

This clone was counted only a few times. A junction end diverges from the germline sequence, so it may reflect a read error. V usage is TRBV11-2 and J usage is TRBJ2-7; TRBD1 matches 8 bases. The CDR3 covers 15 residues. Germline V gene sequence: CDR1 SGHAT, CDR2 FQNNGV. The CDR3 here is CASSLDRGLGYEQYF. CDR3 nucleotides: TGTGCCAGCAGCCTAGACAGGGGTTTGGGCTACGAGCAGTACTTC.

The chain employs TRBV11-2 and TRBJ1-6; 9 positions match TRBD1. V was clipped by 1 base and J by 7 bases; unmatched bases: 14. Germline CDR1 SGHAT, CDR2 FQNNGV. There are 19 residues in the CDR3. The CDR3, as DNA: TGTGCCAGCAGCTTAGCTTGGACAGGGGTTGAAGCAAGGAATTCACCCCTCCACTTT. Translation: CASSLAWTGVEARNSPLHF.

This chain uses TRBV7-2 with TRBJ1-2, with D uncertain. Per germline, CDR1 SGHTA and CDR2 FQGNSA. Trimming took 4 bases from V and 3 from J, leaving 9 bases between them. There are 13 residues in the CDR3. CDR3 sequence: CASSWREYYGYTF. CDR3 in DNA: TGTGCCAGCAGCTGGAGGGAATACTATGGCTACACCTTC.

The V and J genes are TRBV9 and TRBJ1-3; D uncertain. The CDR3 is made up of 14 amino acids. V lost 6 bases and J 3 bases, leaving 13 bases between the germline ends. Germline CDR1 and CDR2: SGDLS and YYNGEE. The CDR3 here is CASNVRGIGNTIYF. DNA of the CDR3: TGTGCCAGCAATGTCCGTGGGATTGGAAACACCATATATTTT.

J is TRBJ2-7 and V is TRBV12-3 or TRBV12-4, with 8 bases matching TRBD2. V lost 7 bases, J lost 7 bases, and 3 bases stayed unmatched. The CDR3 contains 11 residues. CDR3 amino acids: CASTGGGEQYF. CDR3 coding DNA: TGTGCCAGCACGGGAGGGGGAGAGCAGTACTTC.

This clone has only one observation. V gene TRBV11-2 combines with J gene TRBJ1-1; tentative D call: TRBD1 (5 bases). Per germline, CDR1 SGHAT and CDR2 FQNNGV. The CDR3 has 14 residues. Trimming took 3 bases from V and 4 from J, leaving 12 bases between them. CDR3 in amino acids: CASSFRRGSTEAFF. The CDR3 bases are TGTGCCAGCAGCTTTAGGAGGGGTTCCACTGAAGCTTTCTTT.

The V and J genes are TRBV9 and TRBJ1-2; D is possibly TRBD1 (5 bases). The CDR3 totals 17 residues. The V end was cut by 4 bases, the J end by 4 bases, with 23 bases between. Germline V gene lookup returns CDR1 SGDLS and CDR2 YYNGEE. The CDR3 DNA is TGTGCCAGCAGCTACGGGGGTGGAGGAGGGTTCGGCTATGGCTACACCTTC. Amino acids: CASSYGGGGGFGYGYTF.

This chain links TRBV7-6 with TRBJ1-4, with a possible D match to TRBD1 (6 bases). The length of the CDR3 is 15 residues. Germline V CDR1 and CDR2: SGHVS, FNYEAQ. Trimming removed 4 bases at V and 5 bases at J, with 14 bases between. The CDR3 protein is CASSSGQGRNEKLFF. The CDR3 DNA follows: TGTGCCAGCAGCTCGGGTCAGGGGCGGAATGAAAAACTGTTTTTT. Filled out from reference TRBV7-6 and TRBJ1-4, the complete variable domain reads GAGVSQSPRYKVTKRGQDVALRCDPISGHVSLYWYRQALGQGPEFLTYFNYEAQQDKSGLPNDRFSAERPEGSISTLTIQRTEQRDSAMYRCASSSGQGRNEKLFFGSGTQLSVL.

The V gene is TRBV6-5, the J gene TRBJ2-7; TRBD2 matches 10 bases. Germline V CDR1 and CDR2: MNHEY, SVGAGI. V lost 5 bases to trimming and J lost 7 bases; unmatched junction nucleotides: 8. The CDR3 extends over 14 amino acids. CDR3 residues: CASSTLAGVAEQYF. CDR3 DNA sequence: TGTGCCAGCAGTACGCTAGCGGGAGTGGCTGAGCAGTACTTC.

CDR3 nucleotides: TGCGCCAGCAGCTCGGGGGGGAGCACAGATACGCAGTATTTT. Amino acid sequence: CASSSGGSTDTQYF. This sequence joins TRBV5-1 and TRBJ2-3; 8 bases map to TRBD2. Germline assignment: CDR1 SGHRS and CDR2 YFSETQ. V lost 3 bases and J lost 0; bases outside the gene matches: 0. This CDR3 has 14 residues.

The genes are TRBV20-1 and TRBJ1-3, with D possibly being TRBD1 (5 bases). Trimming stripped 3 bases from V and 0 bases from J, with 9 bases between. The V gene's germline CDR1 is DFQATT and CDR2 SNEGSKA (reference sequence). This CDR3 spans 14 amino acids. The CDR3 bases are TGCAGTGCTAGTCGAGGGGTCTCTGGAAACACCATATATTTT. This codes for CSASRGVSGNTIYF.

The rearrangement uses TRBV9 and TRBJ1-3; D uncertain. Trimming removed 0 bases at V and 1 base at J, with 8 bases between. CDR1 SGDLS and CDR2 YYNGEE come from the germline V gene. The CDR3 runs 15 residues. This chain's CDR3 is CASSVGGTSGNTIYF. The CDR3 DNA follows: TGTGCCAGCAGCGTAGGGGGAACGTCTGGAAACACCATATATTTT.

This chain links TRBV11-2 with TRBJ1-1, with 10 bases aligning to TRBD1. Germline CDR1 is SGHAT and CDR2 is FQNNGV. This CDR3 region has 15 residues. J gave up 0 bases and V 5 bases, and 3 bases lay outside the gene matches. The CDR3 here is CASSPGQGVNTEAFF. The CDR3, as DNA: TGTGCCAGCAGCCCAGGACAGGGGGTGAACACTGAAGCTTTCTTT. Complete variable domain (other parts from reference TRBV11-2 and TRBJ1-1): EAGVAQSPRYKIIEKRQSVAFWCNPISGHATLYWYQQILGQGPKLLIQFQNNGVVDDSQLPKDRFSAERLKGVDSTLKIQPAKLEDSAVYLCASSPGQGVNTEAFFGQGTRLTVV.

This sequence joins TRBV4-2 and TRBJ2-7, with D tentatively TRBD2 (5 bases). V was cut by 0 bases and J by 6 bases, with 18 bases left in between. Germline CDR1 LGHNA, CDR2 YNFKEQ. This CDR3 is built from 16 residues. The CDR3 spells CASSQDKTRLEGEQYF. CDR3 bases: TGTGCCAGCAGCCAAGATAAAACTAGATTAGAAGGCGAGCAGTACTTC.

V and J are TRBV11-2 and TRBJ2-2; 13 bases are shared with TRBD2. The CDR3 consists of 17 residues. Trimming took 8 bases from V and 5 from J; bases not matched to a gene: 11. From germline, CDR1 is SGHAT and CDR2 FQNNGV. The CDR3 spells CASSSGTSGKDTGELFF. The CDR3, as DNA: TGTGCCAGCTCTTCTGGGACTAGCGGGAAGGATACCGGGGAGCTGTTTTTT.

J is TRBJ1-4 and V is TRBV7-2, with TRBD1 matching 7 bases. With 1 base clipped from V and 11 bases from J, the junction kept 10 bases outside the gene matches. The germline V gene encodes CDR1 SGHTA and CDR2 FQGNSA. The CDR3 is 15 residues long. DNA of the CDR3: TGTGCCAGCAGCTTAGAGGGCAGGGGGGATCTTAAACTGTTTTTT. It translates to CASSLEGRGDLKLFF.

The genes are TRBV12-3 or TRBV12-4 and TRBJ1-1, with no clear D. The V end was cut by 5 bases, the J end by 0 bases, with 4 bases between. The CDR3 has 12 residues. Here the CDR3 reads CASSHLNTEAFF. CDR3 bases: TGTGCCAGCAGTCATTTGAACACTGAAGCTTTCTTT.

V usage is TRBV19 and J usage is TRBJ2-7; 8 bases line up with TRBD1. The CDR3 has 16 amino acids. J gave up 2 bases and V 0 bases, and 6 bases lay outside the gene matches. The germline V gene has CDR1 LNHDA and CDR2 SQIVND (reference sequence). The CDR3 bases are TGTGCCAGTAGTATAGATAGGACAGGGATTACCTACGAGCAGTACTTC. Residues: CASSIDRTGITYEQYF.

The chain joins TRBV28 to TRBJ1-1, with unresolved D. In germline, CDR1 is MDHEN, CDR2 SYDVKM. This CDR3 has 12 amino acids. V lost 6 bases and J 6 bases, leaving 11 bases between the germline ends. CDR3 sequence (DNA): TGTGCCAGCAGCCAGCGGTGGGCTGAAGCTTTCTTT. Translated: CASSQRWAEAFF.

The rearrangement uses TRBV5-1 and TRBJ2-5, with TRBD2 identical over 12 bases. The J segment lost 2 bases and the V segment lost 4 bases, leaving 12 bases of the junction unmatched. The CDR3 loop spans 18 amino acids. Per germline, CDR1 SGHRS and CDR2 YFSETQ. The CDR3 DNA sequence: TGCGCCAGCAGCGGGGGACTAGCGGGTACCCTACTTCAAGAGACCCAGTACTTC. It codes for CASSGGLAGTLLQETQYF.

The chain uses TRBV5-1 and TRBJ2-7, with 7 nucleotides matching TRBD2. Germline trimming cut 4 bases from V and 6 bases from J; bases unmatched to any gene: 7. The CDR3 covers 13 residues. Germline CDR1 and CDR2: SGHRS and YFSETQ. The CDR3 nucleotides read TGCGCCAGCAGCCTGGGCGGGGGTTTCGAGCAGTACTTC. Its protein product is CASSLGGGFEQYF. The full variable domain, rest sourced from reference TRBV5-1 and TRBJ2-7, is KAGVTQTPRYLIKTRGQQVTLSCSPISGHRSVSWYQQTPGQGLQFLFEYFSETQRNKGNFPGRFSGRQFSNSRSEMNVSTLELGDSALYLCASSLGGGFEQYFGPGTRLTVT.

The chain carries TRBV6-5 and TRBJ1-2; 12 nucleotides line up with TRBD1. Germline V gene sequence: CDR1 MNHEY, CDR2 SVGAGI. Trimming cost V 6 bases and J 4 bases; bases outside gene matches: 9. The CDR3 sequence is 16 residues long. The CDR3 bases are TGTGCCAGCAGCTACCGGGACAGGGGGCTCTCCTATGGCTACACCTTC. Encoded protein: CASSYRDRGLSYGYTF.

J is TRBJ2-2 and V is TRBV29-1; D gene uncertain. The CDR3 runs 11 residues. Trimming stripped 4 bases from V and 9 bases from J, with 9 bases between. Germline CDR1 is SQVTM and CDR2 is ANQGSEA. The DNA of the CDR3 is TGCAGCGTTGTTGTCGGTCGGGAGCTGTTTTTT. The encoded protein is CSVVVGRELFF.